Shown below are 13 T cell receptor beta chains from a single sample sequenced in a study of blood T cell repertoires in COVID-19 (dated by TCRdb to 2020 to 2022). The library was made by the immunoSEQ multiplex PCR assay. Not all clones reach the TCRdb copy of this immuneACCESS table, which keeps in-frame sequences only. Checked studies attribute under half of the gap to unresolved V genes and leave the rest unexplained. The sample table holds around 310,000 clones, of which nearly 90% were seen once. The ten biggest clones cover under 1.1% of the sample. Sequenced material: peripheral blood. Receptor source: a woman aged 40 to 50 with COVID-19, enrolled during active disease.

The CDR3 reads CASSLGRDRNEQFF. CDR3 DNA sequence: TGTGCCAGCAGCTTAGGGCGGGACAGGAATGAGCAGTTCTTC. This chain joins TRBV7-2 and TRBJ2-1; 8 bases are a match to TRBD1. J was trimmed by 7 bases and V by 1 base; bases with no gene match: 3. The germline gives CDR1 SGHTA, CDR2 FQGNSA. The CDR3 sequence is 14 residues long.

This clone appeared a few times. J is TRBJ2-2 and V is TRBV11-2; TRBD1 matches 9 bases. V lost 4 bases and J lost 5; bases outside the gene matches: 5. CDR1 SGHAT and CDR2 FQNNGV come from the germline V gene. The CDR3 covers 15 residues. The CDR3 region has the DNA TGTGCCAGCAGCTCCGTACAGGGGGCGACCGGGGAGCTGTTTTTT. It translates to CASSSVQGATGELFF. The whole variable domain, filled in from reference TRBV11-2 and TRBJ2-2, reads EAGVAQSPRYKIIEKRQSVAFWCNPISGHATLYWYQQILGQGPKLLIQFQNNGVVDDSQLPKDRFSAERLKGVDSTLKIQPAKLEDSAVYLCASSSVQGATGELFFGEGSRLTVL.

The rearrangement uses TRBV27 and TRBJ1-1; D is possibly TRBD1 (6 bases). V was pared by 5 bases and J by 1 base, with 14 bases between. The CDR3 consists of 15 residues. CDR1 is MNHEY, CDR2 SMNVEV, per germline (reference sequence). CDR3 in amino acids: CASSPMTGRNTEAFF. CDR3 DNA sequence: TGTGCCAGCAGTCCCATGACAGGCCGGAACACTGAAGCTTTCTTT.

The CDR3 region is CASSPRDRAGAFF. The CDR3 coding sequence is TGTGCCAGCAGCCCACGGGACAGGGCGGGAGCTTTCTTT. The rearrangement joins TRBV3-1 (or the pseudogene TRBV3-2) to TRBJ1-1, with 9 bases aligning to TRBD1. CDR1 LGHDT and CDR2 YNNKEL come from the germline V gene (reference sequence). Losses at the gene ends were 4 bases for V and 10 bases for J; bases not matched to a gene: 7. The length of the CDR3 is 13 residues.

This rearrangement joins TRBV7-9 to TRBJ1-1; maybe TRBD1 (6 bases). Trimming removed 7 bases at V and 1 base at J, with 19 bases between. This CDR3 spans 16 amino acids. Looked up from germline, CDR1 is SEHNR and CDR2 is FQNEAQ (reference sequence). CDR3 protein: CASNSRSGGGNTEAFF. CDR3 bases: TGTGCCAGCAACTCTAGGTCGGGGGGCGGGAACACTGAAGCTTTCTTT.

V is TRBV7-6 and J is TRBJ2-1, with 8 positions matching TRBD1. This CDR3 has 17 residues. Trimming at V came to 2 bases and at J to 2 bases, leaving 8 bases not matched to a gene. The germline V gene encodes CDR1 SGHVS and CDR2 FNYEAQ. This CDR3 reads CASSLSFRTGTYNEQFF. Here the CDR3 DNA reads TGTGCCAGCAGCTTATCCTTCCGGACAGGGACCTACAATGAGCAGTTCTTC.

The CDR3 spells CATSDSSVEGIYNEQFF. For the CDR3, the DNA is TGTGCCACCAGTGATAGTAGCGTGGAGGGGATCTACAATGAGCAGTTCTTC. The chain employs TRBV24-1 and TRBJ2-1; a weak D match, TRBD2 (6 bases). Looked up from germline, CDR1 is KGHDR and CDR2 is SFDVKD. The CDR3 extends over 17 amino acids. Trimming took 3 bases from V and 3 from J, leaving 17 bases between them.

In its sample, this clone was seen a few times. CDR3 DNA: TGTGCCTGGAGCGGGGTGAACACTGAAGCTTTCTTT. It is translated as CAWSGVNTEAFF. The gene calls are TRBV30 and TRBJ1-1, with D uncertain. From germline, CDR1 is GTSNPN and CDR2 SVGIG (reference sequence). This CDR3 is 12 amino acids long. Between the trimmed V and J ends, which lost 3 bases and 0 bases, there was a span of 5 bases.

The V and J genes are TRBV6-1 and TRBJ2-7, with 8 bases that match TRBD1. Trimming at V came to 2 bases and at J to 3 bases, leaving 9 bases not matched to a gene. This CDR3 spans 16 amino acids. Germline loops: CDR1 MNHNS, CDR2 SASEGT. CDR3 nucleotide sequence: TGTGCCAGCAGTGAATACGTAACAGGGGGTCTCTACGAGCAGTACTTC. It codes for CASSEYVTGGLYEQYF.

This rearrangement joins TRBV27 to TRBJ2-1; TRBD2 matches 10 bases. Per the germline V gene, CDR1 is MNHEY and CDR2 is SMNVEV (reference sequence). The V and J ends lost 4 bases and 2 bases, in that order; junction bases with no gene match: 5. The CDR3 has 16 residues. CDR3 DNA: TGTGCCAGCAGTTCTATTAGCGGGAGGACCTACAATGAGCAGTTCTTC. Protein product: CASSSISGRTYNEQFF.

J is TRBJ1-1 and V is TRBV5-4; no reliable D call. Per the germline V gene, CDR1 is SGHNT and CDR2 is YYREEE (reference sequence). This CDR3 contains 14 residues. The V and J ends lost 0 bases and 4 bases respectively, with 10 bases between them. The CDR3 is CASSLVGVPTEAFF. The CDR3 DNA is TGTGCCAGCAGCTTGGTCGGGGTTCCCACTGAAGCTTTCTTT.

The rearrangement uses TRBV11-1 and TRBJ1-1; 7 bases align to TRBD1. The CDR3 spans 15 residues. V was pared by 0 bases and J by 5 bases, with 6 bases of the junction left unmatched. The germline V gene encodes CDR1 SGHAT and CDR2 FQDESV (reference sequence). The CDR3 protein is CASSLAMTGWTEAFF. The CDR3 nucleotides read TGTGCCAGCAGCTTAGCTATGACAGGGTGGACTGAAGCTTTCTTT.

As to this clone: Other DNA sequences in the same sample also yield this CDR3. The chain couples TRBV7-9 to TRBJ2-7; possible D gene TRBD2, 6 bases. With 5 bases removed from V and 1 base from J, the gap between germline ends came to 12 bases. The CDR3 totals 14 residues. The germline V gene has CDR1 SEHNR and CDR2 FQNEAQ (reference sequence). CDR3 region: CASSPGLPSYEQYF. CDR3 DNA: TGTGCCAGCAGCCCGGGACTGCCATCCTACGAGCAGTACTTC.